This paragraph reports one T cell receptor (beta chain). From the 5' RACE reads, TCRdb called clonotypes with MiXCR, one entry per CDR3 protein. This table holds around 350,000 distinct CDR3 sequences, roughly 12% found once. This specimen comes from a study of T cells after yellow fever vaccination. The CDR3 extends over 11 amino acids. V was cut by 6 bases and J by 11 bases, with 14 bases left in between. From germline, CDR1 is DFQATT and CDR2 SNEGSKA (reference sequence). The sequence was obtained from a man younger than 35 who received the YFV17D yellow fever vaccine. The material was PBMCs, obtained on the day of the first yellow fever vaccination. This chain links TRBV20-1 with TRBJ2-1, with D tentatively TRBD1 or TRBD2 (5 bases each). CDR3 residues: CSARGREQQFF. In DNA form, the CDR3 reads TGCAGTGCCCGGGGACGGGAACAGCAGTTCTTC.